This T cell receptor (beta chain) was sequenced for a study of T cell changes during pregnancy in multiple sclerosis. Using immunoSEQ multiplex PCR, the repertoire was profiled, and TCRdb retains in-frame clones only, with some absent. The top ten hold almost 0.5% of the sample, which has roughly 56,000 clones, about 89% seen once. J was trimmed by 1 base and V by 0 bases; bases with no gene match: 0. The CDR3 runs to 15 residues. Looked up from germline, CDR1 is LGHNA and CDR2 is YNFKEQ. The chain uses TRBV4-2 and TRBJ2-5, with 9 positions matching TRBD2. The sample in question was CD4+ T cells from peripheral blood mononuclear cells, obtained after pregnancy. The clonotype originates from a female donor in good health, enrolled as a control in a pregnancy study. The CDR3 DNA follows: TGTGCCAGCAGCCAAGAGCGGGGGGGCCAAGAGACCCAGTACTTC. Translation: CASSQERGGQETQYF.